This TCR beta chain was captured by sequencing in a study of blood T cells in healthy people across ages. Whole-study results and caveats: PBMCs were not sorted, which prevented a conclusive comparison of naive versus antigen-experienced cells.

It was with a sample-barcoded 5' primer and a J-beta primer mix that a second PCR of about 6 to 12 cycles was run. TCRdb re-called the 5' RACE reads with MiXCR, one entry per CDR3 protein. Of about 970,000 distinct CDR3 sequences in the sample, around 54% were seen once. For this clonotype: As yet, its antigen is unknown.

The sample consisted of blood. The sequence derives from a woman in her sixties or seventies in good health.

The CDR3 reads CASSMPRDRGMSTEAFF. In DNA, the CDR3 is TGCGCCAGCAGCATGCCCCGGGACAGGGGAATGAGCACTGAAGCTTTCTTT. The chain carries TRBV5-1 and TRBJ1-1; 10 nucleotides agree with TRBD1. This CDR3 is 17 amino acids long. The germline gives CDR1 SGHRS, CDR2 YFSETQ. Trimming cost V 4 bases and J 4 bases; bases outside gene matches: 13.